The T cell receptor beta chain described here comes from a study of blood T cell repertoires in COVID-19. The Seattle site enrolled patients during active infection and followed them longitudinally. The CDR3 extends over 12 amino acids. Germline values: CDR1 MNHEY, CDR2 SVGEGT. The V end lost 2 bases, the J end lost 9 bases, and 8 bases lay between the germline ends. Original data processing: Estimated nucleated cell counts came from reference gene primer amplification. Here immunoSEQ multiplex PCR was the method, and the copy in TCRdb shows in-frame clones only, minus some. V, J and clone size are taken as reported in that table, and D and trimming were inferred from the DNA itself. The profile covers 250,000 to 350,000 clones, with approximately 85% appearing a single time and 0.85% to 1% taken by the ten largest.

Material: peripheral blood. The TCR comes from a human donor with COVID-19, enrolled during active disease. The donor label of this sample is uncertain. This chain links TRBV6-2 or TRBV6-3 with TRBJ1-5; the D is unclear. The CDR3 bases are TGTGCCAGCAGTTACAACGAGGGGCCCCAGCATTTT. It encodes CASSYNEGPQHF.